These 2 T cell receptor beta chains were all obtained from the same sample, sequenced in a study of response to subunit inactivated influenza vaccine. TCRdb redid the calling of the RT-PCR reads with MiXCR, one entry per CDR3 protein. The sample holds approximately 300,000 distinct CDR3 sequences, about 20% seen once. Material: PBMCs from blood, obtained 21 months after vaccination. The receptors shown here come from a man aged 50-75 years who received an inactivated influenza vaccine.

This chain connects TRBV4-2 to TRBJ2-2; D is uncertain. The CDR3 is 16 amino acids. Germline CDR1 reads LGHNA; CDR2 reads YNFKEQ. The V end was cut by 0 bases, the J end by 2 bases, with 10 bases between. DNA for the CDR3: TGTGCCAGCAGCCAAGATCCCAGCGACAACACCGGGGAGCTGTTTTTT. Translating it yields CASSQDPSDNTGELFF.

V and J are TRBV20-1 and TRBJ2-3; no clear D gene. CDR3 length: 15 residues. The ends were cut back, 0 bases at V and 0 bases at J, with 10 bases in the middle. Looked up from germline, CDR1 is DFQATT and CDR2 is SNEGSKA (reference sequence). The DNA of the CDR3 is TGCAGTGCTAGAGATCGTCGGATTAGCACAGATACGCAGTATTTT. Translated, it gives CSARDRRISTDTQYF.